This is a list of T cell receptor beta chains from one sample in a study of shared clonotypes between healthy human individuals. Data came from immunoSEQ multiplex PCR; TCRdb stores just in-frame clones and leaves some out. Of 110,000 or so clones listed, more than 65% were seen once; the top ten hold approximately 25%. Sequences were obtained from memory CD8+ T cells sorted from blood. The receptors were gathered from a woman aged 25 to 45 in good health. Both conserved end residues are part of each CDR3. The D gene is left open where the match is weak. Not every row has a clone size; where given, it reads once, few, many or a size class.

V	D	length	size	J	CDR3	DNA
TRBV11-1	TRBD2	15	.	TRBJ2-7	CASSFAPGGAYEQYF	TGTGCCAGCAGCTTTGCCCCCGGGGGGGCCTACGAGCAGTACTTC
TRBV6-5	.	14	.	TRBJ2-3	CASSFLSRADTQYF	TGTGCCAGCAGTTTCCTATCCAGGGCAGATACGCAGTATTTT
TRBV29-1	TRBD1	13	.	TRBJ2-7	CSVKDRDSYEQYF	TGCAGCGTAAAAGACAGGGATTCCTACGAGCAGTACTTC
TRBV14	.	14	.	TRBJ2-1	CASSRGGTYNEQFF	TGTGCCAGCAGCCGGGGCGGGACCTACAATGAGCAGTTCTTC
TRBV5-1	.	12	.	TRBJ2-1	CASSSYSAEQFF	TGCGCCAGCAGCTCTTACTCCGCTGAGCAGTTCTTC
TRBV10-2	.	12	few	TRBJ2-7	CASSGSGYEQYF	TGCGCCAGCAGTGGTAGCGGCTACGAGCAGTACTTC
TRBV18	.	15	.	TRBJ2-7	CASSPPSGPSYEQYF	TGTGCCAGCTCACCACCGTCTGGGCCCTCCTACGAGCAGTACTTC
TRBV27	.	13	once	TRBJ1-1	CASSYLAGAEAFF	TGTGCCAGCAGTTATCTCGCAGGGGCTGAAGCTTTCTTT
TRBV5-1	.	15	.	TRBJ1-1	CASSFQGPENTEAFF	TGCGCCAGCAGCTTCCAGGGACCCGAGAACACTGAAGCTTTCTTT
TRBV7-9	TRBD2	14	.	TRBJ2-7	CASSLERGGYEQYF	TGTGCCAGCAGCTTGGAAAGGGGAGGGTACGAGCAGTACTTC
TRBV11-2	TRBD1	13	.	TRBJ2-7	CASRGQATYEQYF	TGTGCCAGCAGGGGACAGGCTACCTACGAGCAGTACTTC
TRBV29-1	.	15	few	TRBJ2-3	CSVTGTGGFTDTQYF	TGCAGCGTGACAGGGACGGGGGGCTTCACAGATACGCAGTATTTT
TRBV29-1	TRBD1	12	.	TRBJ2-7	CSVEGTGYEQYF	TGCAGCGTTGAGGGGACAGGCTACGAGCAGTACTTC
TRBV28	.	14	few	TRBJ1-5	CASSLTAVVQPQHF	TGTGCCAGCAGTTTAACAGCAGTAGTTCAGCCCCAGCATTTT
TRBV25-1	TRBD1	16	.	TRBJ1-4	CASSEKRQGEIEKLFF	TGTGCCAGCAGTGAAAAACGACAGGGCGAAATAGAAAAACTGTTTTTT
TRBV4-1	.	15	.	TRBJ2-7	CASSQRGGHDYEQYF	TGCGCCAGCAGCCAGAGAGGGGGACACGACTACGAGCAGTACTTC
TRBV10-3	.	15	.	TRBJ2-7	CAISESGDYLYEQYF	TGTGCCATCAGTGAGTCTGGAGACTACCTCTACGAGCAGTACTTC
TRBV5-6	.	13	.	TRBJ2-1	CASQTVGDNEQFF	TGTGCCAGTCAGACAGTAGGCGACAATGAGCAGTTCTTC
TRBV6-5	.	15	.	TRBJ2-7	CASRATDGKSYEQYF	TGTGCCAGCAGGGCTACGGACGGGAAGTCCTACGAGCAGTACTTC
TRBV7-2	TRBD2	15	.	TRBJ2-5	CASSLVGAGVETQYF	TGTGCCAGCAGCTTAGTTGGGGCGGGAGTAGAGACCCAGTACTTC
TRBV14	.	16	once	TRBJ2-7	CASSQALTGTPYEQYF	TGTGCCAGCAGCCAAGCTCTGACAGGCACCCCCTACGAGCAGTACTTC
TRBV7-9	TRBD2	13	.	TRBJ2-3	CASTPGGADTQYF	TGTGCCAGCACCCCGGGGGGGGCGGATACGCAGTATTTT
TRBV7-8	TRBD1	13	many	TRBJ1-2	CASSSGQDYGYTF	TGTGCCAGCAGCTCCGGACAGGACTATGGCTACACCTTC
TRBV13	.	15	.	TRBJ2-7	CASSEPTGPLGEQYF	TGTGCCAGCAGTGAGCCGACAGGCCCTCTGGGGGAGCAGTACTTC
TRBV7-9	TRBD2	15	once	TRBJ2-7	CASSDSGSGTYEQYF	TGTGCCAGCAGCGATAGCGGGAGTGGAACCTACGAGCAGTACTTC
TRBV18	TRBD2	17	.	TRBJ2-7	CASSPIKGTSGNYEQYF	TGTGCCAGCTCACCAATAAAGGGGACTAGCGGAAACTACGAGCAGTACTTC
TRBV28	.	12	.	TRBJ2-7	CASSLRSYEQYF	TGTGCCAGCAGTTTACGATCCTACGAGCAGTACTTC
TRBV7-9	.	13	.	TRBJ1-1	CASSLVVDTEAFF	TGTGCCAGCAGCTTAGTGGTTGACACTGAAGCTTTCTTT
TRBV25-1	TRBD2	17	once	TRBJ2-3	CASSDSTSGISADTQYF	TGTGCCAGCAGTGATTCGACTAGCGGGATTTCGGCAGATACGCAGTATTTT
TRBV4-2	TRBD2	18	.	TRBJ2-3	CASSQDPFSGSGTDTQYF	TGTGCCAGCAGCCAAGATCCCTTTAGCGGGAGTGGCACAGATACGCAGTATTTT
TRBV27	.	13	few	TRBJ2-7	CASSFPGNYEQYF	TGTGCCAGCAGTTTTCCAGGAAACTACGAGCAGTACTTC
TRBV5-1	.	14	few	TRBJ2-3	CASSLVILTDTQYF	TGCGCCAGCAGCTTGGTCATACTCACAGATACGCAGTATTTT
TRBV25-1	.	18	.	TRBJ2-1	CASSTPDYLPSSYNEQFF	TGTGCCAGCAGCACCCCGGACTACCTACCAAGCTCCTACAATGAGCAGTTCTTC
TRBV15	.	16	.	TRBJ1-2	CATSSLGGSGRVGYTF	TGTGCCACCAGCTCACTGGGGGGTTCGGGTAGAGTTGGCTACACCTTC
TRBV6-4	.	15	.	TRBJ2-2	CASSIEGAGTGELFF	TGTGCCAGCAGTATCGAGGGCGCGGGCACCGGGGAGCTGTTTTTT
TRBV25-1	TRBD1	15	few	TRBJ2-7	CATNPGQGQTYEQYF	TGTGCCACTAATCCCGGACAGGGGCAAACCTACGAGCAGTACTTC
TRBV7-6	.	11	.	TRBJ1-1	CASSRDAEAFF	TGTGCCAGCAGCCGGGACGCTGAAGCTTTCTTT
TRBV6-1	TRBD2	15	many	TRBJ2-7	CASSLSSGRADEQYF	TGTGCCAGCAGCCTCTCCAGCGGGAGGGCCGACGAGCAGTACTTC
TRBV5-1	TRBD1	14	.	TRBJ2-7	CASSTGTGPFEQYF	TGCGCCAGCAGCACCGGGACAGGCCCTTTCGAGCAGTACTTC
TRBV5-1	.	15	few	TRBJ2-7	CASSLAGAGYLEQYF	TGCGCCAGCAGCTTGGCCGGCGCAGGGTACCTCGAGCAGTACTTC
TRBV7-6	TRBD2	13	.	TRBJ2-1	CASALAHYNEQFF	TGTGCCAGCGCACTAGCGCACTACAATGAGCAGTTCTTC
TRBV15	TRBD2	16	.	TRBJ2-1	CATSRAPGLAMDEQFF	TGTGCCACCAGCAGAGCTCCGGGACTAGCGATGGATGAGCAGTTCTTC
TRBV5-1	.	15	.	TRBJ2-3	CASRNSAASTDTQYF	TGCGCCAGCAGGAATTCCGCGGCTAGCACAGATACGCAGTATTTT
TRBV7-9	.	14	.	TRBJ1-1	CASSLVPENTEAFF	TGTGCCAGCAGCTTAGTCCCGGAGAACACTGAAGCTTTCTTT
TRBV13	TRBD2	15	.	TRBJ2-7	CASSFTSGSVYEQYF	TGTGCCAGCAGCTTCACTAGCGGGAGTGTCTACGAGCAGTACTTC
TRBV30	.	14	.	TRBJ2-3	CAWSVQGGTDTQYF	TGTGCCTGGAGTGTACAGGGTGGCACAGATACGCAGTATTTT
TRBV6-6	.	16	.	TRBJ2-5	CASSYSRIGPTETQYF	TGTGCCAGCAGTTACTCGAGGATAGGGCCCACGGAGACCCAGTACTTC
TRBV4-1	.	15	many	TRBJ2-7	CASSQDRGGPYEQYF	TGCGCCAGCAGCCAAGATAGGGGCGGACCCTACGAGCAGTACTTC
TRBV6-4	.	18	.	TRBJ2-3	CASSLRKAGAEGTDTQYF	TGTGCCAGCAGCCTAAGGAAGGCTGGAGCCGAGGGCACAGATACGCAGTATTTT
TRBV11-2	.	12	.	TRBJ2-7	CASSLGSFEQYF	TGTGCCAGCAGCTTAGGCTCCTTCGAGCAGTACTTC
TRBV9	.	14	.	TRBJ2-7	CASSLTGSSYEQYF	TGTGCCAGCAGCTTAACGGGGAGCTCCTACGAGCAGTACTTC
TRBV6-6	TRBD1	14	.	TRBJ2-7	CASSAQGVRDEQYF	TGTGCCAGCAGTGCGCAGGGGGTTCGCGACGAGCAGTACTTC
TRBV27	.	13	.	TRBJ1-2	CASRRRGVYGYTF	TGTGCCAGCAGACGACGCGGGGTCTATGGCTACACCTTC
TRBV4-1	.	16	once	TRBJ2-1	CASSQEVWDRVNEQFF	TGCGCCAGCAGCCAAGAAGTGTGGGATCGGGTCAATGAGCAGTTCTTC
TRBV7-9	TRBD1	13	.	TRBJ2-1	CASRRTGYNEQFF	TGTGCCAGCAGGAGGACAGGGTACAATGAGCAGTTCTTC